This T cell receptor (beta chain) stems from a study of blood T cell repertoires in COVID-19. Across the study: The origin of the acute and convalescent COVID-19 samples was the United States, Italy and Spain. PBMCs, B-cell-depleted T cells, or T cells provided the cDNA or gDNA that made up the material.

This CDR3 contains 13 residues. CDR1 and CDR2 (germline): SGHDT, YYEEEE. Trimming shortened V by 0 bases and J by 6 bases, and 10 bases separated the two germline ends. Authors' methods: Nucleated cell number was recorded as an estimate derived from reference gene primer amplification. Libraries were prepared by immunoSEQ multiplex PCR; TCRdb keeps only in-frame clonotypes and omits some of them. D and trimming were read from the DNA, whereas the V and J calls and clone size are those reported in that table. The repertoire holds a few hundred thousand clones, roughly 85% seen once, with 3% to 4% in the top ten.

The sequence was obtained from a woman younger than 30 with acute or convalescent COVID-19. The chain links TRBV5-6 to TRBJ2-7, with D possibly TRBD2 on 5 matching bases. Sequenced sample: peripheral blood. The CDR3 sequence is CASSLAEGSEQYF. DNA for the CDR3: TGTGCCAGCAGCTTGGCCGAAGGGAGCGAGCAGTACTTC.